This TCR beta chain was documented in a study of T cell responses to AZD1222 COVID-19 vaccine. Samples with a second dose at about 4 or about 12 weeks were pooled together. V was clipped by 3 bases and J by 4 bases, with 12 bases between them. Germline assignment: CDR1 KGHSH and CDR2 LQKENI. This CDR3 region has 15 residues. Comments on this clone: The antigen is unknown.

Findings and caveats of the study: Unmutated variant regions reportedly attract nearly half of all spike-specific TCRs. Seropositive AZD1222 recipients at baseline numbered only five or six.

Libraries were prepared by immunoSEQ multiplex PCR; TCRdb keeps only in-frame clonotypes and omits some of them. The sample has about 73,000 clones; 85% to 90% are singletons. The sequencing used peripheral blood, collected 28 days after the second AZD1222 dose. The TCR was taken from an adult who received the AZD1222 COVID-19 vaccine. V and J are TRBV18 and TRBJ2-2; unclear D gene. The CDR3 reads CASSPGVRGTGELFF. CDR3 in DNA: TGTGCCAGCTCACCTGGCGTTCGCGGCACCGGGGAGCTGTTTTTT.